Listed here are 12 T cell receptor beta chains from one sample, sequenced in a study of beta chain features in type 1 diabetes. General study points: A moderate, significant TCRB CDR3 shortening appeared in type 1 diabetes across four CD4+ subsets.

Antigens for these TCRs are unknown. The isolated RNA, all of it, was reverse transcribed, so expressed TCRB transcripts were what got sequenced. The table came from immunoSEQ multiplex PCR; TCRdb's copy has only in-frame clones and leaves some out. Of about 700,000 clones in the sample, around an eighth were seen once. The sample taken for sequencing was naive CD4+ T cells from blood. These receptors all come from a man aged 18 to 30 with type 1 diabetes.

This clone has only a few counts. The same CDR3 can be traced to other DNA sequences in this sample. The chain employs TRBV30 and TRBJ1-1; D unresolved. Deletions cut 2 bases from V and 1 base from J, with 8 bases between. Germline CDR1 and CDR2: GTSNPN and SVGIG (reference sequence). This CDR3 is 13 amino acids long. Here the CDR3 DNA reads TGTGCCTGGAGTCGGGGAGCGAACACTGAAGCTTTCTTT. This codes for CAWSRGANTEAFF.

V is TRBV19 and J is TRBJ1-1; D might be TRBD1 (5 bases). This CDR3 is built from 13 residues. Germline V gives CDR1 LNHDA, CDR2 SQIVND (reference sequence). Trimming removed 7 bases at V and 1 base at J, with 10 bases between. The CDR3 here is CASIDQGNTEAFF. In DNA, the CDR3 is TGTGCCAGTATCGATCAGGGGAACACTGAAGCTTTCTTT.

V and J are TRBV5-1 and TRBJ2-1; D is perhaps TRBD2 (6 bases). The CDR3 extends over 14 amino acids. CDR1 and CDR2 from the germline V gene are SGHRS and YFSETQ. V gave up 3 bases and J gave up 6 bases, with 13 bases separating them. In DNA, the CDR3 is TGCGCCAGCAGCTCGACCGGGGGACCCAATGAGCAGTTCTTC. Amino acids: CASSSTGGPNEQFF.

There are a few counts of this clone. The V call is TRBV6-5, the J call TRBJ2-7; TRBD1 or TRBD2 may be the D gene (5 bases each). From germline, CDR1 is MNHEY and CDR2 SVGAGI. V lost 0 bases and J 0 bases, leaving 12 bases between the germline ends. CDR3 length: 16 amino acids. The CDR3 coding sequence is TGTGCCAGCAGTTACTCCGGGACGGCGAGCTCCTACGAGCAGTACTTC. This codes for CASSYSGTASSYEQYF.

The V call is TRBV7-9, the J call TRBJ1-5; D gene uncertain. The V gene's germline CDR1 is SEHNR and CDR2 FQNEAQ (reference sequence). The CDR3 is made up of 17 amino acids. The V and J ends lost 1 base and 1 base respectively, with 14 bases between them. CDR3 in amino acids: CASSLGVAEGSNQPQHF. Here the CDR3 DNA reads TGTGCCAGCAGCTTAGGGGTCGCGGAGGGAAGCAATCAGCCCCAGCATTTT.

This chain links TRBV6-5 with TRBJ2-7; no definite D call. The length of the CDR3 is 16 residues. V lost 0 bases to trimming and J lost 0 bases, with 12 bases between them. Germline V lookup: CDR1 MNHEY, CDR2 SVGAGI. This chain's CDR3 is CASSYSPPGTSYEQYF. CDR3 nucleotide sequence: TGTGCCAGCAGTTACTCGCCTCCCGGAACCTCCTACGAGCAGTACTTC.

This chain connects TRBV23-1 to TRBJ1-2, with 7 bases aligning to TRBD1. TRBV23-1 is labeled an ORF, and its function is uncertain. The CDR3 totals 16 residues. Germline trimming cut 6 bases from V and 3 bases from J; bases unmatched to any gene: 13. CDR3 loop: CASSPGTDQTDYGYTF. The CDR3 bases are TGCGCCAGCAGCCCGGGGACAGACCAAACCGACTATGGCTACACCTTC.

This clone was counted a few times. The rearrangement links TRBV5-1 to TRBJ1-2, with D perhaps matching TRBD1 (5 bases). V lost 3 bases and J lost 2, with 11 bases in between. Germline CDR1 reads SGHRS; CDR2 reads YFSETQ. The CDR3 totals 14 residues. The CDR3 loop is CASSSTALNYGYTF. The CDR3 DNA is TGCGCCAGCAGCTCGACAGCCTTAAACTATGGCTACACCTTC.

V gene TRBV5-1 combines with J gene TRBJ2-7; 10 bases align to TRBD1. This CDR3 comprises 14 residues. Germline CDR1 is SGHRS and CDR2 is YFSETQ. V lost 5 bases to trimming and J lost 7 bases; unmatched junction nucleotides: 9. CDR3: CASRPPGQGPEQYF. CDR3 in DNA: TGCGCCAGCAGGCCTCCGGGACAGGGGCCGGAGCAGTACTTC.

This clone was found a few times. This chain joins TRBV7-9 and TRBJ2-5; 9 bases are shared with TRBD1. This CDR3 has 15 amino acids. J was trimmed by 2 bases and V by 6 bases; bases with no gene match: 7. Germline V gene sequence: CDR1 SEHNR, CDR2 FQNEAQ (reference sequence). CDR3 nucleotide sequence: TGTGCCAGCAGTTCCGGGACAGGGTTTCAAGAGACCCAGTACTTC. Translation: CASSSGTGFQETQYF.

This sequence joins TRBV6-5 and TRBJ1-4; D is uncertain. This CDR3 contains 14 residues. CDR1 and CDR2 (germline): MNHEY, SVGAGI. Trimming shortened V by 4 bases and J by 1 base, and 7 bases separated the two germline ends. The CDR3 coding sequence is TGTGCCAGCAGTTGGGCACTAACTAATGAAAAACTGTTTTTT. It encodes CASSWALTNEKLFF.

Note on this clone: The sample has other DNA sequences that encode this CDR3 too. This chain joins TRBV2 and TRBJ1-1, with a weak D call TRBD1 (5 bases). From germline, CDR1 is SNHLY and CDR2 FYNNEI. The CDR3 contains 14 residues. The V end was cut by 2 bases, the J end by 0 bases, with 7 bases between. CDR3 in DNA: TGTGCCAGCAGTGAACAGGGAATGAACACTGAAGCTTTCTTT. As protein: CASSEQGMNTEAFF.